This is a list of T cell receptor beta chains from one sample in a study of T cell repertoires in cytomegalovirus infection. TCRdb re-analysed the reads in MiXCR, keeping a single row per CDR3 protein. The sample lists around 330,000 distinct CDR3 sequences; about a sixth were seen once. Specimen: PBMCs. All receptors come from a human donor in good health (CMV status not recorded). Some clones in this sample may be carry-over from other donors' samples. Both conserved end residues are part of each CDR3. The D gene is left open where the match is weak. Size values are once, few and many counts, or a class for expanded clones, and some rows have none.

J: TRBJ1-1
D: TRBD1
V: TRBV5-1
size: few
DNA: TGCGCCAGCAGCTCATGGACAGGGGGGAACACTGAAGCTTTCTTT
CDR3: CASSSWTGGNTEAFF

J: TRBJ1-1
D: -
V: TRBV6-6
size: -
DNA: TGTGCCAGCAGTTATGGTGGGGTGAACACTGAAGCTTTCTTT
CDR3: CASSYGGVNTEAFF

J: TRBJ2-3
D: TRBD2
V: TRBV7-2
size: many
DNA: TGTGCCAGCAGCTTAGGTCTAGCGGCCACAGATACGCAGTATTTT
CDR3: CASSLGLAATDTQYF

J: TRBJ1-1
D: -
V: TRBV7-2
size: many
DNA: TGTGCCAGCAGCGCTTTTATAGACAGGAACACTGAAGCTTTCTTT
CDR3: CASSAFIDRNTEAFF

J: TRBJ1-4
D: -
V: TRBV4-2
size: many
DNA: TGTGCCAGCAGCCAAGGGCAGGGCAATGAAAAACTGTTTTTT
CDR3: CASSQGQGNEKLFF

J: TRBJ1-3
D: -
V: TRBV7-2
size: many
DNA: TGTGCCAGCAGCTTCGAGGGAACTGGAAACACCATATATTTT
CDR3: CASSFEGTGNTIYF

J: TRBJ2-1
D: -
V: TRBV19
size: many
DNA: TGTGCCAGTAGTAGGCTTGGACAGGAGCAGTTCTTC
CDR3: CASSRLGQEQFF

J: TRBJ1-2
D: TRBD1
V: TRBV6-6
size: -
DNA: TGTGCCAGCAGGGGGACCGGGACAGGGATCTATGGCTACACCTTC
CDR3: CASRGTGTGIYGYTF

J: TRBJ1-6
D: TRBD1
V: TRBV6-1
size: few
DNA: TGTGCCAGCAGTTTTAGACAGGGAATAGGTTCACCCCTCCACTTT
CDR3: CASSFRQGIGSPLHF

J: TRBJ2-1
D: -
V: TRBV5-1
size: few
DNA: TGCGCCAGCAGAATAAACAATGAGCAGTTCTTC
CDR3: CASRINNEQFF

J: TRBJ1-2
D: -
V: TRBV12-3/TRBV12-4
size: few
DNA: TGTGCCAGCAATACCCTAGGGGAGGGCGCAAGGGGCTACACCTTC
CDR3: CASNTLGEGARGYTF

J: TRBJ2-7
D: -
V: TRBV5-5
size: -
DNA: TGTGCCAGCAACGACTTGGGCTACGAGCAGTACTTC
CDR3: CASNDLGYEQYF

J: TRBJ1-2
D: -
V: TRBV12-3/TRBV12-4
size: few
DNA: TGTGCCAGCAGTTTTCGGGCAGGAACCTATGGCTACACCTTC
CDR3: CASSFRAGTYGYTF